A selection of T cell receptor beta chains follows, all from one sample in a study of monozygotic twins with inflammatory bowel disease. Reprocessing the 5' RACE reads, TCRdb reports a single entry for every CDR3 protein and omits DNA. The sample includes just over 300,000 distinct CDR3 sequences. Sequencing input: blood. These receptors originate from a human donor with ulcerative colitis or Crohn's disease, or a healthy co-twin of an affected twin (not recorded which). Each CDR3 is given with its conserved first and last residue. Each record gives: V gene, CDR3 length, J gene, CDR3 protein.

>TRBV20-1|18|TRBJ2-2
CSAENRGSPRGYTGELFF
>TRBV29-1|14|TRBJ2-1
CSATGSGGYNEQFF
>TRBV4-3|14|TRBJ2-3
CASSSPGGTDTQYF
>TRBV9|14|TRBJ2-3
CASSDPKRPDTQYF
>TRBV6-5|15|TRBJ2-7
CASSYGGAEFREQYF
>TRBV5-1|16|TRBJ2-1
CASRRSGTSSYNEQFF
>TRBV20-1|12|TRBJ2-7
CSPARVGDEQYF
>TRBV5-1|15|TRBJ2-7
CANSLTTGHSYEQYF
>TRBV20-1|14|TRBJ2-6
CSARTVSGANVLTF
>TRBV12-3/TRBV12-4|15|TRBJ1-1
CASSSLRQGDTEAFF
>TRBV27|14|TRBJ2-1
CASSLTGTVYEQFF
>TRBV5-4|15|TRBJ2-1
CASSLFSDRLDEQFF
>TRBV6-1|12|TRBJ1-1
CASRTGNTEAFF
>TRBV15|15|TRBJ2-7
CATSRERHTSYEQYF
>TRBV6-5|13|TRBJ2-2
CASRGPNTGELFF
>TRBV5-5|15|TRBJ1-5
CASSLDRGSAQPQHF
>TRBV20-1|12|TRBJ2-5
CSATGVGETQYF
>TRBV12-2|16|TRBJ2-1
CASRLAAGLTCNEQFF
>TRBV28|13|TRBJ1-1
CASRPGQATEAFF
>TRBV5-1|16|TRBJ2-7
CASSIGPAAGNYEQYF
>TRBV7-2|15|TRBJ1-5
CASSFGTNSNQPQHF
>TRBV28|15|TRBJ2-2
CASRRTGFPTGELFF
>TRBV25-1|16|TRBJ2-1
CASTPIAGGWSNEQFF
>TRBV12-3/TRBV12-4|16|TRBJ1-6
CASSRAQGSYNSPLHF
>TRBV12-3/TRBV12-4|14|TRBJ2-5
CASSSSGVWETQYF
>TRBV12-3/TRBV12-4|12|TRBJ1-6
CARGDVVSPLHF
>TRBV19|15|TRBJ1-1
CASSPGQGTATEAFF
>TRBV28|15|TRBJ2-7
CASSFRGGETYEQYF
>TRBV12-3/TRBV12-4|11|TRBJ2-2
CASSPAWELFF
>TRBV29-1|12|TRBJ2-3
CSVEGVTDTQYF
>TRBV7-3|14|TRBJ1-5
CASSSTGGSQPQHF
>TRBV7-9|15|TRBJ2-7
CASSLYGTESYEQYF
>TRBV15|14|TRBJ1-1
CATSTPTGNTEAFF
>TRBV11-1|21|TRBJ2-3
CASSPSSDLGYKFSSTDTQYF
>TRBV19|13|TRBJ1-1
CASRNKADTEAFF
>TRBV28|15|TRBJ2-7
CASRTVTGGLYEQYF
>TRBV5-5|15|TRBJ1-1
CASSPRQGVNTEAFF
>TRBV7-9|14|TRBJ2-3
CASNNQGKTDTQYF
>TRBV7-9|16|TRBJ2-5
CASSLDFVAGGKTQYF
>TRBV6-5|13|TRBJ2-6
CASSRSGANVLTF
>TRBV2|14|TRBJ2-1
CASRGGTGASEQFF
>TRBV2|11|TRBJ2-7
CASSRSYEQYF
>TRBV7-2|14|TRBJ1-3
CASSLAVSGNTIYF
>TRBV2|14|TRBJ2-1
CASSEGFINNEQFF
>TRBV5-5|17|TRBJ2-6
CASSDLRGRTGANVLTF